This T cell receptor (beta chain) was found in a study of blood T cells in healthy people across ages. As for this clonotype: What it recognizes is unknown.

Study-wide findings and caveats: A roughly linear fall in TCR beta diversity per million T cells was seen with increasing age. Naive CD4+ cell counts and diversity both ran higher in long-lived than in aged donors.

A second PCR, run for about 7 to 12 cycles, used a sample-barcoded 5' primer plus a J-beta primer mix. TCRdb passed the 5' RACE reads through MiXCR, listing each CDR3 protein once. The data show about 1.4 million distinct CDR3 sequences, with roughly 60% seen just once and over 5.5% held by the top ten. CDR3 size: 13 residues. Looked up from germline, CDR1 is SGHTA and CDR2 is FQGNSA. V lost 5 bases and J 5 bases, leaving 9 bases between the germline ends. The rearrangement joins TRBV7-2 to TRBJ2-2; D call uncertain. Sequencing was done on a sample of blood. The sequence was obtained from a man aged 18 to 30 in good health. The CDR3 sequence is CASSQALTGELFF. The CDR3 DNA reads TGTGCCAGCAGCCAGGCTCTTACCGGGGAGCTGTTTTTT.